This T cell receptor beta chain was sequenced for a study of siplizumab effects on memory and regulatory T cells. Study-wide points: Of the proliferating CD4+ or CD8+ clones, roughly 75-96% lacked a naive or memory phenotype that could be assigned. Relative to controls at roughly 28%, mappable alloreactive CD4+ clones exhibited a mean Treg-derived proportion of over 60% with siplizumab. Naive T cells were seen as more diverse than memory cells and as major alloresponse contributors. The study did not confirm that proliferating Tregs from siplizumab cultures were suppressive.

A remark on this clone: Antigen specificity is unknown.

Sequencing used immunoSEQ multiplex PCR; TCRdb keeps in-frame clones, though not all of them. The data show approximately 100,000 clones, 85% to 95% seen once. The clonotype originates from a human donor in good health. Sequenced sample: non-Treg CD4+ T cells sorted from blood.

In DNA, the CDR3 is TGCGCCAGCAGCCCGTCGGGAGGACTAGCGGGAGAGACCCAGTACTTC. This encodes CASSPSGGLAGETQYF. The gene calls are TRBV4-3 and TRBJ2-5; 11 positions agree with TRBD2. The CDR3 loop spans 16 amino acids. Germline values: CDR1 LGHNA, CDR2 YSLEER. V trimming: 4 bases; J trimming: 4 bases; junction bases outside the gene matches: 8.